This entry lists 6 T cell receptor beta chains sequenced from one sample in a study of blood T cell repertoires in COVID-19. The assay was immunoSEQ multiplex PCR, and TCRdb's table has in-frame clones only and misses some. The sample contains approximately 220,000 clones, around 85% of which appear only once. The sequencing input was PBMCs or T cells enriched from blood (not recorded which). These receptors were taken from a man aged 35 to 55 who had recovered from COVID-19.

The chain joins TRBV9 to TRBJ1-5; a weak D match, TRBD1 (6 bases). The V gene lost 0 bases and the J gene lost 6 bases, with 10 bases spanning the gap. This CDR3 contains 14 residues. Germline-derived CDR1 and CDR2 are SGDLS and YYNGEE. CDR3 region: CASSVAGAGQPQHF. The CDR3 DNA is TGTGCCAGCAGCGTAGCAGGGGCCGGTCAGCCCCAGCATTTT.

The J gene is TRBJ1-3, the V gene TRBV18; 10 bases match TRBD1. Germline trimming cut 2 bases from V and 2 bases from J; bases unmatched to any gene: 0. Per the germline V gene, CDR1 is KGHSH and CDR2 is LQKENI. The CDR3 covers 15 residues. The CDR3 loop is CASSPGTGAGNTIYF. CDR3 coding DNA: TGTGCCAGCTCACCAGGGACAGGGGCTGGAAACACCATATATTTT.

The chain employs TRBV6-5 and TRBJ1-2, with 7 positions matching TRBD1. V was pared by 7 bases and J by 0 bases, with 2 bases of the junction left unmatched. CDR1 is MNHEY and CDR2 is SVGAGI in the germline V gene. The CDR3 totals 13 residues. CDR3 sequence reads: CASKDRANYGYTF. The CDR3 region has the DNA TGTGCCAGCAAAGACAGGGCTAACTATGGCTACACCTTC.

The rearrangement joins TRBV9 to TRBJ2-1; 7 nucleotides match TRBD2. The CDR3 runs to 16 residues. J gave up 5 bases and V 2 bases, and 10 bases lay outside the gene matches. The germline V gene has CDR1 SGDLS and CDR2 YYNGEE. CDR3 nucleotide sequence: TGTGCCAGCAGCGTCGCAGCGGGGAAAACTAACAATGAGCAGTTCTTC. Its translation is CASSVAAGKTNNEQFF.

CDR3 residues: CASSQGFVVTTSPGFAFF. In DNA, the CDR3 is TGTGCCAGCAGCCAAGGCTTCGTCGTGACAACCAGTCCCGGTTTCGCTTTCTTT. V gene TRBV3-1 (or the pseudogene TRBV3-2) combines with J gene TRBJ1-1; D uncertain. Trimming shortened V by 1 base and J by 11 bases, and 29 bases separated the two germline ends. The CDR3 is 18 residues long. Germline CDR1 LGHDT, CDR2 YNNKEL (reference sequence).

This chain uses TRBV5-4 with TRBJ2-2, with 8 bases that match TRBD2. The CDR3 spans 15 residues. CDR1 and CDR2 from the germline V gene are SGHNT and YYREEE (reference sequence). V trimming: 4 bases; J trimming: 3 bases; junction bases outside the gene matches: 5. CDR3 nucleotide sequence: TGTGCCAGCAGCCCGTCCGGGGGGGACACCGGGGAGCTGTTTTTT. Translated, it gives CASSPSGGDTGELFF.